This entry is about one T cell receptor beta chain. In the authors' workflow: How many nucleated cells were present was estimated from reference gene primer amplification. TCRdb keeps only in-frame clones here, not all; method: immunoSEQ multiplex PCR. V and J calls and clone size are copied from that table; D and trimming were computed from the DNA. The sample includes some 200,000 clones, around 90% of them seen just once. The CDR3 spans 13 residues. Trimming pared 1 base from V and 12 bases from J, leaving 13 bases between. CDR1 is LGHDT, CDR2 YNNKEL, per germline (reference sequence). These data belong to a study of blood T cell repertoires in COVID-19.

This clonotype was obtained from a man in his forties with active or convalescent COVID-19. The V and J genes are TRBV3-1 (or the pseudogene TRBV3-2) and TRBJ2-1, with D unresolved. Sequencing used peripheral blood. Here the CDR3 reads CASSQGETRRQFF. In nucleotides, the CDR3 is TGTGCCAGCAGCCAAGGAGAGACTCGGCGGCAGTTCTTC.